This TCR beta chain was captured in a study of T cells in localized non-small cell lung cancer. The CDR3 totals 14 residues. V was pared by 5 bases and J by 5 bases, with 8 bases of the junction left unmatched. Germline V gene data show CDR1 as LNHDA and CDR2 as SQIVND (reference sequence). Method: immunoSEQ multiplex PCR; TCRdb's copy keeps in-frame clones and lacks some. The profile covers around 30,000 clones, with roughly 94% appearing a single time and 0.73% taken by the ten largest. The V call is TRBV19, the J call TRBJ1-2; 7 bases map to TRBD1. Sample: peripheral blood, taken before any cancer treatment. This sequence was found in a woman aged 35 to 69 with stage I lung adenocarcinoma. This CDR3 reads CASSPRQGGYGYTF. In DNA, the CDR3 is TGTGCCAGTAGTCCCCGACAGGGAGGGTATGGCTACACCTTC.